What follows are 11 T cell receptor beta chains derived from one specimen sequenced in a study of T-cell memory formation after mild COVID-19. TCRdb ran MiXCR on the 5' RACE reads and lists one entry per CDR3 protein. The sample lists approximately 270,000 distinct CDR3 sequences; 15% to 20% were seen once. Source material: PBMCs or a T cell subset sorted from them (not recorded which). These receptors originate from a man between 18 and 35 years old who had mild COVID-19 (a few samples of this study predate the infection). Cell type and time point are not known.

The CDR3 DNA sequence: TGTGCCAGTAGTTTGATAGCCCAGCCCCAGCATTTT. This translates into CASSLIAQPQHF. This chain links TRBV19 with TRBJ1-5; D gene uncertain. The CDR3 runs 12 residues. Germline values: CDR1 LNHDA, CDR2 SQIVND (reference sequence). Trimming stripped 5 bases from V and 7 bases from J, with 9 bases between.

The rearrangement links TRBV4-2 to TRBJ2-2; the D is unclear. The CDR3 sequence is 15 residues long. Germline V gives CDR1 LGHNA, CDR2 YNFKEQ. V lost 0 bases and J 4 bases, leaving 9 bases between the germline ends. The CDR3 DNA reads TGTGCCAGCAGCCAAGATCCCGGCCGCACCGGGGAGCTGTTTTTT. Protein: CASSQDPGRTGELFF.

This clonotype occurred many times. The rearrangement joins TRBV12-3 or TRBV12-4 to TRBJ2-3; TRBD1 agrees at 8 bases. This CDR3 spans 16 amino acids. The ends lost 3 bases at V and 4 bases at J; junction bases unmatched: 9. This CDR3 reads CASSFGQGYYADTQYF. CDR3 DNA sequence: TGTGCCAGCAGTTTCGGACAGGGTTATTATGCAGATACGCAGTATTTT.

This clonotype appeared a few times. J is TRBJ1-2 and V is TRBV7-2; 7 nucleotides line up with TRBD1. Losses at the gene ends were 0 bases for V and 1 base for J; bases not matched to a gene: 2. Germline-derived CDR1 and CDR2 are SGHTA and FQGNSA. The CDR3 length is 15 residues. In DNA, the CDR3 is TGTGCCAGCAGCTTAGCGTGGGACAGTAACTATGGCTACACCTTC. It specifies CASSLAWDSNYGYTF.

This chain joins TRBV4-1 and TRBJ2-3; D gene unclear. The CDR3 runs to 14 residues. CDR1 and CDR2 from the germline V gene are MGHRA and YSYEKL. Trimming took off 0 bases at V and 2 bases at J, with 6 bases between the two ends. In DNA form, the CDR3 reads TGCGCCAGCAGCCAAGAGACGGACACAGATACGCAGTATTTT. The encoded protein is CASSQETDTDTQYF.

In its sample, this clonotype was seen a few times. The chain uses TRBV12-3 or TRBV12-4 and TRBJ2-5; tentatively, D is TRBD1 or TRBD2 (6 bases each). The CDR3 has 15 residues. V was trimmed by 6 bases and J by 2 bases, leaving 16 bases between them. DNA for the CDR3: TGTGCCAGCAGATCCCCGGGGGCTGTACAAGAGACCCAGTACTTC. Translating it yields CASRSPGAVQETQYF.

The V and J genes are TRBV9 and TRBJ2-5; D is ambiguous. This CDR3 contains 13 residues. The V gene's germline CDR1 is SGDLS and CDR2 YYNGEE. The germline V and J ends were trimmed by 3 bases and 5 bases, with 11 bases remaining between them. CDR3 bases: TGTGCCAGCAGCGCCGGCCCGATGGAGACCCAGTACTTC. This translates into CASSAGPMETQYF.

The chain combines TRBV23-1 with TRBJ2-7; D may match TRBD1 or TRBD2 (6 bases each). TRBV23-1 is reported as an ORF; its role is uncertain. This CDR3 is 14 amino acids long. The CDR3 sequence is CAHGPRGVIVGQYF. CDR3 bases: TGCGCTCATGGCCCTAGGGGGGTCATCGTTGGGCAGTACTTC.

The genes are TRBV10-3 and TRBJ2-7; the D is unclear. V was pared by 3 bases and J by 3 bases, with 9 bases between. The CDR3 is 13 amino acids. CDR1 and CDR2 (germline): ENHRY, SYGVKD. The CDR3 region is CAISEAGRYEQYF. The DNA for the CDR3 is TGTGCCATCAGTGAAGCAGGCCGCTACGAGCAGTACTTC.

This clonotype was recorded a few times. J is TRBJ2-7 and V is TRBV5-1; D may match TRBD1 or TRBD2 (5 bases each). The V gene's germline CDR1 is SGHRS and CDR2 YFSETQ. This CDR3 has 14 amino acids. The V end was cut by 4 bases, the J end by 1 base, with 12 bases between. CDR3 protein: CASSPGRGSYEQYV. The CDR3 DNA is TGCGCCAGCAGCCCGGGACGTGGATCCTACGAGCAGTACGTC.

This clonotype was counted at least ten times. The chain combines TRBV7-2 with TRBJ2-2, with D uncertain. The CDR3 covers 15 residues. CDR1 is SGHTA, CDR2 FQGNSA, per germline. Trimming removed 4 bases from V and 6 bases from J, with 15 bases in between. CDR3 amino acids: CASSSLPGTAGELFF. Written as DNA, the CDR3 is TGTGCCAGCAGCTCTCTCCCAGGAACCGCCGGGGAGCTGTTTTTT. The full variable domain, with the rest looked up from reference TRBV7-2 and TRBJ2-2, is GAGVSQSPSNKVTEKGKDVELRCDPISGHTALYWYRQSLGQGLEFLIYFQGNSAPDKSGLPSDRFSAERTGGSVSTLTIQRTQQEDSAVYLCASSSLPGTAGELFFGEGSRLTVL.